What follows is one T cell receptor beta chain and its context. The antigen remains undetermined. This CDR3 region has 12 residues. Trimming pared 2 bases from V and 7 bases from J, leaving 6 bases between. From germline, CDR1 is SEHNR and CDR2 FQNEAQ (reference sequence). The data are from a study of T cell responses to AZD1222 COVID-19 vaccine. Findings and caveats of the study: Along spike, vaccine-associated CD4 TCRs were found throughout, with dominance at 160-218 and 743-854. Unmutated variant regions are reportedly the target of nearly half of TCRs that are spike-specific. All repertoire sampling was performed exclusively after the peak T cell response. Mostly white British, mostly female donors; authors suggested clonal diversity may be underestimated.

TCRdb's copy holds only in-frame clones and misses some; the assay was immunoSEQ multiplex PCR. The table lists about 150,000 clones, about nine tenths of them singletons. The chain has TRBV7-9 and TRBJ2-1, with D unresolved. The sequenced sample was peripheral blood, obtained on day 0 of AZD1222 vaccination. This TCR was recovered from an adult in good health. The DNA of the CDR3 is TGTGCCAGCAGCTTAACCGAGAATGAGCAGTTCTTC. This sequence encodes CASSLTENEQFF.